This TCR beta chain stems from a study of OX40 agonist ivuxolimab in advanced cancers. Turning to the overall study: Ivuxolimab was an agonistic, fully human IgG2 monoclonal antibody directed against OX40 (CD134), a costimulatory receptor. The paper reports the monotherapy dose-escalation portion (N of about 47 patients) of the phase I ivuxolimab trial. In the dose-escalation cohort, more than 75% of patients were male, and the mean age was roughly 60 years, with a range of about 23 to 85. Peripheral TCRbeta sequencing was intended to test whether TCR sequence diversity was altered and clonal T-cell expansion was caused by ivuxolimab. Among the approximately 54 dose-escalation patients, some 20 had hepatocellular carcinoma, 15 or so melanoma, 9 renal cell carcinoma and 9 head and neck cancer. Prior anti-PD-1, anti-PD-L1 or anti-CTLA-4 therapy was permitted, and approximately 41% of dose-escalation patients had received checkpoint inhibitors. Three dose-escalation patients achieved partial responses, one with hepatocellular carcinoma and two with cutaneous melanoma. Intravenous ivuxolimab was administered to patients every 2 weeks at six dose levels: 0.01, 0.1, 0.3, 1.5, 3 and 10 mg/kg. General findings and caveats noted by the study authors: After ivuxolimab, more expanded clones were found on average in CD8+ T cells than in CD4+ T cells. The antigen specificity of the peripheral T cells that underwent clonal expansion was not determined. In the 0.1-3.0 mg/kg groups, partial responders were among the patients with the lowest normalized peripheral clonal expansion, particularly in CD8+ T cells. Low levels of normalized T-cell clonal expansion were also seen in some nonresponding patients. At doses of 0.1 to 3.0 mg/kg, clonal expansion of both CD4+ and CD8+ blood T cells was observed from baseline to week 6.

Genomic DNA was extracted from sorted cells for sequencing of the TCRbeta CDR3 region. The immunoSEQ Assay was used for sequencing of TCRbeta CDR3 regions. TCRdb re-hosts the immuneACCESS table, in-frame sequences only. Its copies lack some clones; in the studies checked, an unresolved V gene accounts for under half of them, and the cause for the rest is not known. Present in this sample are about 95,000 clones, approximately 86% of which were seen just once. The biggest ten clones account for 3% to 4% of the sample. Patients with autoimmune disease history or receiving systemic immunosuppression were excluded from the trial. Peripheral blood for TCR sequencing was collected from all dose cohorts at baseline, on cycle 4 day 1, and on cycle 7 day 1. The samples were drawn from a first-in-human, open-label, multicenter phase I dose-escalation trial of ivuxolimab. Adults with locally advanced or metastatic melanoma, renal cell, hepatocellular, or head and neck squamous cell carcinoma were enrolled in the trial. Before TCR sequencing, CD4+ T cells and CD8+ T cells from peripheral blood were sorted into separate populations.

The CDR3 spans 16 residues, from the cysteine through the phenylalanine. Only the CDR3 DNA is retained, 48 bases long and in frame from the first base. CDR1 and CDR2 were assigned from the germline V gene (reference sequence) as LNHNV and YYDKDF. Between the V and J ends, shortened by 4 bases and 6 bases respectively, the junction contains 18 bases. Points on this clone: What this receptor recognizes is not known. No per-base quality is available; no much larger clone lies one base away.

Sequenced material: CD4+ or CD8+ T cells sorted from blood, taken in a trial of the OX40 agonist ivuxolimab. This receptor was identified in an adult with an advanced solid tumor such as melanoma, head and neck, liver or kidney cancer. This chain joins TRBV15 to TRBJ1-4; a tentative D match to TRBD1 spans 5 bases. The CDR3 protein sequence reads: CATSTPRGRGDEKLFF. The base sequence is TGTGCCACCAGCACACCCCGGGGACGCGGGGATGAAAAACTGTTTTTT.